One and the same sample provided the 21 T cell receptor beta chains below, sequenced in a study of blood T cell repertoires in COVID-19. The protocol was immunoSEQ multiplex PCR, while the TCRdb copy is restricted to in-frame clones and leaves out a portion. The sample lists about 210,000 clones, more than 70% occurring once. The sequenced sample was peripheral blood. These receptors all come from a man over 45 with active or convalescent COVID-19.

The chain links TRBV2 to TRBJ1-2; the D gene is possibly TRBD1 (5 bases). Per germline, CDR1 SNHLY and CDR2 FYNNEI. The ends were cut back, 3 bases at V and 1 base at J, with 12 bases in the middle. CDR3 length: 15 residues. The CDR3 DNA follows: TGTGCCAGCAGTGATATGGGGGGTGATAACTATGGCTACACCTTC. Translated, it gives CASSDMGGDNYGYTF.

The genes are TRBV2 and TRBJ1-2, with D perhaps TRBD1 (5 bases). V was clipped by 8 bases and J by 3 bases, with 16 bases between them. The CDR3 extends over 14 amino acids. Germline CDR1 reads SNHLY; CDR2 reads FYNNEI. The DNA for the CDR3 is TGTGCCAGCCGGGGAGGGGCGTGGGACTATGGCTACACCTTC. Protein sequence: CASRGGAWDYGYTF.

V is TRBV28 and J is TRBJ2-1; the match to TRBD2 covers 9 bases. The V segment lost 6 bases and the J segment 5 bases; nucleotides outside the gene matches: 8. In germline, CDR1 is MDHEN, CDR2 SYDVKM. This CDR3 spans 15 amino acids. The CDR3 reads CASREISGRNNEQFF. Written as DNA, the CDR3 is TGTGCCAGCAGAGAAATTAGCGGGAGAAACAATGAGCAGTTCTTC.

This chain uses TRBV7-2 with TRBJ2-7; D is possibly TRBD1 (7 bases). Germline values: CDR1 SGHTA, CDR2 FQGNSA. The CDR3 is 15 residues long. The V end lost 5 bases, the J end lost 5 bases, and 19 bases lay between the germline ends. The CDR3 protein is CASSQGVTRGDEQYF. CDR3 sequence (DNA): TGTGCCAGCAGCCAGGGGGTGACTAGGGGCGACGAGCAGTACTTC.

The chain is built from TRBV10-3 and TRBJ1-3; D remains unclear. The CDR3 sequence is 15 residues long. V lost 2 bases and J 0 bases, leaving 8 bases between the germline ends. Looked up from germline, CDR1 is ENHRY and CDR2 is SYGVKD. The CDR3 region has the DNA TGTGCCATCAGTGAGGCAGGCCCCTCTGGAAACACCATATATTTT. This translates into CAISEAGPSGNTIYF.

The CDR3 DNA is TGCGCCAGCAGTTCAAGCCCCCGGGAGCTTAATCAGCCCCAGCATTTT. It is translated as CASSSSPRELNQPQHF. This chain connects TRBV5-1 to TRBJ1-5; unclear D gene. V lost 5 bases, J lost 4 bases, and 19 bases lay in between. CDR1 SGHRS and CDR2 YFSETQ come from the germline V gene. The length of the CDR3 is 16 residues.

The genes are TRBV3-1 (or the pseudogene TRBV3-2) and TRBJ1-2; tentative D call: TRBD1 (6 bases). The germline V gene has CDR1 LGHDT and CDR2 YNNKEL (reference sequence). Trimming pared 4 bases from V and 5 bases from J, leaving 14 bases between. The CDR3 runs to 14 residues. The DNA for the CDR3 is TGTGCCAGCAGCCCAGCCCAGGGGATGTATGGCTACACCTTC. It yields the protein CASSPAQGMYGYTF.

The rearrangement uses TRBV18 and TRBJ1-4, with TRBD1 identical over 8 bases. CDR3 length: 20 amino acids. Per the germline V gene, CDR1 is KGHSH and CDR2 is LQKENI. V was pared by 4 bases and J by 0 bases, with 16 bases of the junction left unmatched. The CDR3: CASSQSALVGQGSTNEKLFF. In DNA form, the CDR3 reads TGTGCCAGCTCACAGTCGGCGCTAGTTGGACAGGGCTCAACTAATGAAAAACTGTTTTTT.

The chain uses TRBV9 and TRBJ2-1; 14 nucleotides line up with TRBD2. The CDR3 totals 17 residues. Germline CDR1 reads SGDLS; CDR2 reads YYNGEE. The V gene end was trimmed by 0 bases and the J gene end by 2 bases; junction bases not matched to a gene: 1. The CDR3 spells CASSVGLAGGAYNEQFF. CDR3 nucleotide sequence: TGTGCCAGCAGCGTAGGACTAGCGGGGGGGGCCTACAATGAGCAGTTCTTC. Filled out from reference TRBV9 and TRBJ2-1, the complete variable domain reads DSGVTQTPKHLITATGQRVTLRCSPRSGDLSVYWYQQSLDQGLQFLIQYYNGEERAKGNILERFSAQQFPDLHSELNLSSLELGDSALYFCASSVGLAGGAYNEQFFGPGTRLTVL.

The chain combines TRBV29-1 with TRBJ1-2; 8 nucleotides line up with TRBD1. Germline loops: CDR1 SQVTM, CDR2 ANQGSEA. The CDR3 contains 13 residues. The ends lost 5 bases at V and 4 bases at J; junction bases unmatched: 6. This CDR3 is CSVQGQGGYGYTF. DNA for the CDR3: TGCAGCGTTCAAGGACAGGGAGGCTATGGCTACACCTTC.

The chain couples TRBV4-3 to TRBJ2-3; D possibly corresponds to TRBD1 (6 bases). This CDR3 has 15 amino acids. The germline V gene encodes CDR1 LGHNA and CDR2 YSLEER. V was shortened by 0 bases and J by 3 bases, with 10 bases between the two germline ends. This CDR3 reads CASSQEADRTDTQYF. Written as DNA, the CDR3 is TGCGCCAGCAGCCAAGAAGCGGACAGAACAGATACGCAGTATTTT.

The CDR3 is CASSTGGHRTGELFF. The CDR3 nucleotides read TGCGCCAGCAGCACCGGGGGGCATCGGACCGGGGAGCTGTTTTTT. The chain uses TRBV4-1 and TRBJ2-2; tentative D call: TRBD2 (7 bases). V lost 5 bases and J lost 5, with 15 bases in between. Germline V lookup: CDR1 MGHRA, CDR2 YSYEKL. CDR3 length equals 15 residues.

As to this clone: The sample has other DNA sequences that encode this CDR3 too. J is TRBJ2-7 and V is TRBV12-3 or TRBV12-4; D not resolved. This CDR3 has 12 amino acids. Trimming removed 2 bases at V and 4 bases at J, with 6 bases between. The CDR3: CASSLSAYEQYF. For the CDR3, the DNA is TGTGCCAGCAGTTTATCCGCGTACGAGCAGTACTTC.

This rearrangement joins TRBV28 to TRBJ2-1, with D perhaps matching TRBD2 (5 bases). V was trimmed by 6 bases and J by 3 bases, leaving 9 bases between them. The germline gives CDR1 MDHEN, CDR2 SYDVKM. The CDR3 spans 13 residues. CDR3 sequence: CASRASGYNEQFF. Written as DNA, the CDR3 is TGTGCCAGCAGGGCGAGCGGCTACAATGAGCAGTTCTTC. Using reference TRBV28 and TRBJ2-1 for the parts outside the CDR3, the full variable domain is DVKVTQSSRYLVKRTGEKVFLECVQDMDHENMFWYRQDPGLGLRLIYFSYDVKMKEKGDIPEGYSVSREKKERFSLILESASTNQTSMYLCASRASGYNEQFFGPGTRLTVL.

The chain combines TRBV5-6 with TRBJ2-1; TRBD1 is a possible D gene (5 bases). Trimming took 2 bases from V and 8 from J, leaving 26 bases between them. The CDR3 runs to 18 residues. Germline V gives CDR1 SGHDT, CDR2 YYEEEE. The CDR3 sequence: CASSFQTTRATRVHEQFF. CDR3 nucleotides: TGTGCCAGCAGCTTTCAAACTACCCGTGCTACCAGGGTTCATGAGCAGTTCTTC. The whole variable domain, filled in from reference TRBV5-6 and TRBJ2-1, reads DAGVTQSPTHLIKTRGQQVTLRCSPKSGHDTVSWYQQALGQGPQFIFQYYEEEERQRGNFPDRFSGHQFPNYSSELNVNALLLGDSALYLCASSFQTTRATRVHEQFFGPGTRLTVL.

The chain uses TRBV3-1 (or the pseudogene TRBV3-2) and TRBJ2-7; maybe TRBD2 (5 bases). There are 13 residues in the CDR3. The V gene lost 0 bases and the J gene lost 9 bases, with 12 bases spanning the gap. Looked up from germline, CDR1 is LGHDT and CDR2 is YNNKEL (reference sequence). This chain's CDR3 is CASSQERLAGQYF. The DNA for the CDR3 is TGTGCCAGCAGCCAAGAAAGGCTAGCAGGGCAGTACTTC.

This clone was observed a handful of times. The rearrangement joins TRBV11-2 to TRBJ2-5; D not certain. The CDR3 spans 14 residues. Trimming left V 6 bases short and J 1 base short, with 12 bases between. CDR1 is SGHAT and CDR2 is FQNNGV in the germline V gene. In DNA, the CDR3 is TGTGCCAGCAGACCCCGACTCTCCCAAGAGACCCAGTACTTC. It codes for CASRPRLSQETQYF.

The chain joins TRBV5-1 to TRBJ1-4, with TRBD1 identical over 8 bases. V lost 4 bases, J lost 7 bases, and 6 bases stayed unmatched. Germline CDR1 is SGHRS and CDR2 is YFSETQ. CDR3 length: 14 residues. The CDR3 nucleotides read TGCGCCAGCAGCGCGGACAGGGACGGTGAAAAACTGTTTTTT. Amino acids: CASSADRDGEKLFF.

This CDR3 is CASSLVIRVAYNEQFF. The CDR3 DNA reads as TGTGCCAGCAGCTTGGTAATACGGGTTGCCTACAATGAGCAGTTCTTC. This sequence joins TRBV5-5 and TRBJ2-1, with D uncertain. The CDR3 contains 16 residues. The germline V gene has CDR1 SGHKS and CDR2 YYEKEE (reference sequence). V gave up 0 bases and J gave up 2 bases, with 12 bases separating them.

The V gene is TRBV3-1 (or the pseudogene TRBV3-2), the J gene TRBJ2-3; maybe TRBD2 (7 bases). Per germline, CDR1 LGHDT and CDR2 YNNKEL (reference sequence). The CDR3 covers 16 residues. V lost 4 bases, J lost 3 bases, and 17 bases lay in between. The CDR3: CASSPREGGWTDTQYF. For the CDR3, the DNA is TGTGCCAGCAGCCCCAGGGAGGGGGGATGGACAGATACGCAGTATTTT.

This chain links TRBV11-2 with TRBJ2-5, with 8 bases aligning to TRBD2. Germline V gene lookup returns CDR1 SGHAT and CDR2 FQNNGV. V trimming: 5 bases; J trimming: 2 bases; junction bases outside the gene matches: 4. The CDR3 extends over 14 amino acids. The CDR3 DNA reads TGTGCCAGCAGCCTGATAGCGGGACAAGAGACCCAGTACTTC. Translation: CASSLIAGQETQYF.